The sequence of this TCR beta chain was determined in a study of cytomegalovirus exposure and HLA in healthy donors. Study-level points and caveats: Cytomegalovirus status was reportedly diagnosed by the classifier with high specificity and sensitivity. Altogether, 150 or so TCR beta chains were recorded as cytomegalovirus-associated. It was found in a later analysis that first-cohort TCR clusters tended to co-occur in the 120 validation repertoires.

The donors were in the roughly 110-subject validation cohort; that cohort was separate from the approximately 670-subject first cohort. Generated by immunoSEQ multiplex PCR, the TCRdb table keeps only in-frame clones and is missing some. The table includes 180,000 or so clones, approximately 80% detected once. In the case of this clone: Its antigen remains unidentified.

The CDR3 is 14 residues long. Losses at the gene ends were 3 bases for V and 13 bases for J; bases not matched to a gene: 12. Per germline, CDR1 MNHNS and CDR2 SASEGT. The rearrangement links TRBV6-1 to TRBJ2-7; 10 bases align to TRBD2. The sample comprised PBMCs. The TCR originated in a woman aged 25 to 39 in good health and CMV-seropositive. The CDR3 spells CASSDSLAGVPNYF. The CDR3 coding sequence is TGTGCCAGCAGTGACTCCCTAGCGGGAGTCCCAAACTACTTC.